The 26 T cell receptor beta chains given below trace back to one sample, sequenced in a study of blood T cell repertoires in COVID-19. The data were produced by immunoSEQ multiplex PCR, yet TCRdb's version contains in-frame clones alone and is incomplete. This sample has about 210,000 clones, with 86% found just once. The sequenced material came from PBMCs or T cells enriched from blood (not recorded which). These receptors all come from a woman in her 30s who had been exposed to COVID-19.

The chain has TRBV14 and TRBJ2-7; weak D call: TRBD1 (5 bases). Per germline, CDR1 SGHDN and CDR2 FVKESK. This CDR3 region has 15 residues. V lost 1 base and J lost 0, with 10 bases in between. The CDR3 DNA follows: TGTGCCAGCAGCCAAGGGGGCCCCCTCTCCTACGAGCAGTACTTC. This gives the protein CASSQGGPLSYEQYF.

The chain carries TRBV18 and TRBJ1-2; TRBD1 matches at 8 bases. The germline CDR1 and CDR2 sequences are KGHSH and LQKENI. V lost 0 bases to trimming and J lost 3 bases; unmatched junction nucleotides: 6. The CDR3 is 16 amino acids. CDR3 nucleotides: TGTGCCAGCTCACCACCGCAGGGGGCGCGTGACTATGGCTACACCTTC. Protein sequence: CASSPPQGARDYGYTF.

For this clone: Sequence at one end of the junction differs from germline and may be a read error. This chain uses TRBV5-8 with TRBJ2-7, with a tentative D call TRBD2 (6 bases). The CDR3 spans 15 residues. Germline V gene sequence: CDR1 SGHTS, CDR2 YDEGEE. The CDR3 sequence is CASSFQGLIAYEQYF. CDR3 in DNA: TGTGCCAGCAGCTTTCAGGGACTGATCGCCTACGAGCAATACTTC.

The J gene is TRBJ2-7, the V gene TRBV4-1, with 7 bases aligning to TRBD1. Germline CDR1 MGHRA, CDR2 YSYEKL. The CDR3 runs 14 residues. Germline trimming cut 3 bases from V and 2 bases from J; bases unmatched to any gene: 4. The CDR3 region has the DNA TGCGCCAGCAGCCAGGGGGACAGCACCTACGAGCAGTACTTC. It is translated as CASSQGDSTYEQYF.

The table lists this clone with a few counts. The rearrangement uses TRBV6-2 or TRBV6-3 and TRBJ2-1, with TRBD1 matching 7 bases. The CDR3 sequence is 13 residues long. The J segment lost 9 bases and the V segment lost 2 bases, leaving 4 bases of the junction unmatched. Germline-derived CDR1 and CDR2 are MNHEY and SVGEGT. CDR3 residues: CASSYEGAGEQFF. The CDR3 nucleotides read TGTGCCAGCAGTTACGAGGGGGCGGGTGAGCAGTTCTTC.

The chain combines TRBV9 with TRBJ2-1; TRBD2 matches 8 bases. CDR3 length: 15 amino acids. Germline V gene data show CDR1 as SGDLS and CDR2 as YYNGEE. With V trimmed by 4 bases and J by 3 bases, 6 bases remained unmatched. CDR3 residues: CASSPSAGGYNEQFF. As DNA, the CDR3 is TGTGCCAGCAGCCCCTCCGCGGGGGGCTACAATGAGCAGTTCTTC.

This clone was counted a few times. CDR3 in amino acids: CASSLEGGLSPLHF. The CDR3 region has the DNA TGTGCCAGTAGTCTTGAGGGGGGGCTCTCACCCCTCCACTTT. This chain joins TRBV19 and TRBJ1-6; D possibly corresponds to TRBD1 (6 bases). The CDR3 sequence is 14 residues long. The germline V gene encodes CDR1 LNHDA and CDR2 SQIVND (reference sequence). V was cut by 5 bases and J by 10 bases, with 15 bases left in between.

This clone appeared a few times. This chain connects TRBV5-6 to TRBJ1-6; tentative D call: TRBD1 (5 bases). CDR3 length: 14 residues. Germline CDR1 reads SGHDT; CDR2 reads YYEEEE. Deletions cut 5 bases from V and 7 bases from J, with 13 bases between. DNA of the CDR3: TGTGCCAGCAGGCGGGACCACTCGAATTCACCCCTCCACTTT. Translated, it gives CASRRDHSNSPLHF.

The chain recombines TRBV2 with TRBJ2-4; the match to TRBD2 covers 7 bases. Germline assignment: CDR1 SNHLY and CDR2 FYNNEI. This CDR3 is 17 amino acids long. Losses at the gene ends were 7 bases for V and 0 bases for J; bases not matched to a gene: 12. Here the CDR3 reads CASIGQGGRIAKNIQYF. The CDR3 bases are TGTGCCAGCATTGGTCAGGGAGGGAGGATAGCCAAAAACATTCAGTACTTC.

The chain couples TRBV6-1 to TRBJ1-2; D may be TRBD1 (6 bases). Trimming cost V 1 base and J 5 bases, with 11 bases left between them. The CDR3 sequence is 14 residues long. CDR1 and CDR2 (germline): MNHNS, SASEGT. The CDR3 reads CASSEGWGRYGYTF. DNA for the CDR3: TGTGCCAGCAGTGAAGGTTGGGGGCGGTATGGCTACACCTTC.

The J gene is TRBJ1-3, the V gene TRBV7-6; D perhaps matches TRBD1 (6 bases). V was cut by 2 bases and J by 2 bases, with 13 bases left in between. This CDR3 is built from 16 residues. The germline V gene encodes CDR1 SGHVS and CDR2 FNYEAQ. CDR3 coding DNA: TGTGCCAGCAGCTTAAAACAGGGTTTAACTGGAAACACCATATATTTT. Protein: CASSLKQGLTGNTIYF.

The rearrangement joins TRBV9 to TRBJ1-6, with D tentatively TRBD1 (6 bases). The CDR3 covers 15 residues. CDR1 and CDR2 from the germline V gene are SGDLS and YYNGEE. V was clipped by 0 bases and J by 6 bases, with 10 bases between them. CDR3 region: CASSVGAGANSPLHF. Here the CDR3 DNA reads TGTGCCAGCAGCGTAGGGGCAGGGGCTAATTCACCCCTCCACTTT.

The chain has TRBV7-4 and TRBJ1-1; D ambiguous. V was pared by 1 base and J by 4 bases, with 13 bases between. This CDR3 has 15 amino acids. Germline CDR1 reads SGHVT; CDR2 reads SQSDAQ. CDR3 DNA: TGTGCCAGCAGCTTAGTCCCCGAGCCCCGCACTGAAGCTTTCTTT. This gives the protein CASSLVPEPRTEAFF.

In this sample, this clone turned up a few times. The V and J genes are TRBV9 and TRBJ2-7; 8 bases are shared with TRBD2. Losses at the gene ends were 5 bases for V and 2 bases for J; bases not matched to a gene: 6. Germline V lookup: CDR1 SGDLS, CDR2 YYNGEE. The CDR3 loop spans 14 amino acids. CDR3 coding DNA: TGTGCCAGCAGTCCCTCAGCGGGGGCCTACGAGCAGTACTTC. Its translation: CASSPSAGAYEQYF.

This chain uses TRBV27 with TRBJ1-5; D is perhaps TRBD1 (6 bases). V was clipped by 2 bases and J by 1 base, with 9 bases between them. Germline V gene lookup returns CDR1 MNHEY and CDR2 SMNVEV (reference sequence). The CDR3 extends over 15 amino acids. The CDR3 spells CASSLGQGSNQPQHF. The CDR3 nucleotides are TGTGCCAGCAGTTTAGGGCAGGGGAGCAATCAGCCCCAGCATTTT.

The CDR3 loop is CASSAGSQGNEAYEQYF. DNA for the CDR3: TGTGCCAGCAGCGCTGGATCTCAGGGGAATGAAGCCTACGAGCAGTACTTC. This rearrangement joins TRBV9 to TRBJ2-7, with a weak D call TRBD1 (6 bases). The ends were cut back, 3 bases at V and 2 bases at J, with 21 bases in the middle. The CDR3 has 17 amino acids. CDR1 is SGDLS, CDR2 YYNGEE, per germline.

This chain uses TRBV7-3 with TRBJ2-3; 7 bases are shared with TRBD2. The germline gives CDR1 SGHTA, CDR2 FQGTGA. V gave up 5 bases and J gave up 4 bases; unmatched junction bases: 6. This CDR3 has 14 amino acids. The CDR3 DNA reads as TGTGCCAGCAGCCCCGGGGGGTCGGCAGATACGCAGTATTTT. This gives the protein CASSPGGSADTQYF.

This chain connects TRBV10-2 to TRBJ1-1, with D possibly matching TRBD1 (5 bases). Germline V gives CDR1 WSHSY, CDR2 SAAADI. The germline V and J ends were trimmed by 2 bases and 8 bases, with 15 bases remaining between them. CDR3 size: 14 residues. CDR3 DNA: TGCGCCAGCAGTGAGCCGGGGCGGGGTCTCGAAGCTTTCTTT. As protein: CASSEPGRGLEAFF.

The V gene is TRBV6-5, the J gene TRBJ1-2, with 8 bases that match TRBD1. The CDR3 consists of 15 residues. J lost 2 bases, V lost 5 bases, and 7 bases had no gene match. Germline V CDR1 and CDR2: MNHEY, SVGAGI. The CDR3 protein is CASSLQTGDNYGYTF. DNA of the CDR3: TGTGCCAGCAGTCTTCAGACAGGGGACAACTATGGCTACACCTTC.

The chain employs TRBV5-4 and TRBJ1-1, with D possibly TRBD1 on 5 matching bases. The CDR3 contains 16 residues. V gave up 2 bases and J gave up 4 bases, with 18 bases separating them. Per the germline V gene, CDR1 is SGHNT and CDR2 is YYREEE (reference sequence). The CDR3 nucleotides read TGTGCCAGCAGCTTCGCGCCCCAGGGTGGTGGCACTGAAGCTTTCTTT. It encodes CASSFAPQGGGTEAFF.

V gene TRBV7-8 combines with J gene TRBJ2-1, with 11 nucleotides matching TRBD2. This CDR3 is 15 amino acids long. Looked up from germline, CDR1 is SGHVS and CDR2 is FQNEAQ. V lost 3 bases, J lost 4 bases, and 2 bases stayed unmatched. CDR3 nucleotides: TGTGCCAGCAGCTTCGCTAGCGGGGGGTACAATGAGCAGTTCTTC. This encodes CASSFASGGYNEQFF.

V and J are TRBV5-1 and TRBJ1-4; 12 bases are a match to TRBD1. V shed 4 bases and J 6 bases; nucleotides not matched to a gene: 4. This CDR3 has 15 amino acids. Germline-derived CDR1 and CDR2 are SGHRS and YFSETQ. The CDR3 DNA follows: TGCGCCAGCAGCGGGGGACAGGGGGCTGATGAAAAACTGTTTTTT. This encodes CASSGGQGADEKLFF. Full variable domain (remainder filled in from reference TRBV5-1 and TRBJ1-4): KAGVTQTPRYLIKTRGQQVTLSCSPISGHRSVSWYQQTPGQGLQFLFEYFSETQRNKGNFPGRFSGRQFSNSRSEMNVSTLELGDSALYLCASSGGQGADEKLFFGSGTQLSVL.

This sequence joins TRBV28 and TRBJ2-5, with 7 bases identical to TRBD2. This CDR3 has 13 residues. The trim removed 5 bases at V and 4 bases at J, leaving 4 bases unmatched. CDR1 MDHEN and CDR2 SYDVKM come from the germline V gene. The CDR3 nucleotides are TGTGCCAGCAGTCCACTAGCGTTAGAGACCCAGTACTTC. This sequence encodes CASSPLALETQYF.

CDR3 nucleotide sequence: TGTGCCACCAGCAGAGATCGTCACAGGGGGGGGGACCCCCTCCACTTT. Amino acid sequence: CATSRDRHRGGDPLHF. This chain connects TRBV15 to TRBJ1-6, with 8 bases fitting TRBD1. V shed 0 bases, J shed 13 bases, and the junction held 11 bases outside the gene matches. CDR1 LNHNV and CDR2 YYDKDF come from the germline V gene (reference sequence). The CDR3 loop spans 16 amino acids.

This clone is a singleton in its sample. The gene calls are TRBV6-5 and TRBJ1-2, with D perhaps TRBD1 (5 bases). Per germline, CDR1 MNHEY and CDR2 SVGAGI. The ends were cut back, 6 bases at V and 4 bases at J, with 12 bases in the middle. This CDR3 is built from 13 residues. The CDR3 DNA sequence: TGTGCCAGCAGCCCAGGGTTAGTCTATGGCTACACCTTC. Amino acids: CASSPGLVYGYTF.

This chain connects TRBV5-5 to TRBJ2-2; no clear D gene. Germline lookup yields CDR1 SGHKS and CDR2 YYEKEE (reference sequence). This CDR3 is built from 14 residues. V was pared by 6 bases and J by 0 bases, with 9 bases between. The CDR3 DNA sequence: TGTGCCAGCACCTCAGGTTCGAACACCGGGGAGCTGTTTTTT. Its protein is CASTSGSNTGELFF.